The 16 T cell receptor beta chains below were found in one sample sequenced in a study of shared clonotypes between healthy human individuals (TCRdb year 2020). The receptor library was made with the immunoSEQ multiplex PCR assay. This is the immuneACCESS table as TCRdb keeps it, with only in-frame sequences that have V and J called. A part of the clones is gone; compared with another copy, unresolved V genes explain less than half, and the rest is unexplained. This sample is represented by some 680,000 clones; about 80% of them were singletons. Jointly, the top ten make up around 2% of the sample. The sample comprised memory CD4+ T cells sorted from blood. Read against the paper, the sample's cell subset or site label means: CD45RA-negative fraction. The receptor set was obtained from a woman aged 25 to 39 in good health.

This clone has more than one count but fewer than ten. The chain couples TRBV19 to TRBJ2-7; 7 positions agree with TRBD2. With V trimmed by 5 bases and J by 3 bases, 10 bases remained unmatched. Germline values: CDR1 LNHDA, CDR2 SQIVND (reference sequence). The CDR3 contains 15 residues. The DNA for the CDR3 is TGTGCCAGTAGTGACAGTGTGACGGGAGGCTACGAGCAGTACTTC. This sequence encodes CASSDSVTGGYEQYF. Based on the CDR3 plus reference TRBV19 and TRBJ2-7, the full variable domain is DGGITQSPKYLFRKEGQNVTLSCEQNLNHDAMYWYRQDPGQGLRLIYYSQIVNDFQKGDIAEGYSVSREKKESFPLTVTSAQKNPTAFYLCASSDSVTGGYEQYFGPGTRLTVT.

This sequence joins TRBV5-1 and TRBJ2-1; TRBD2 matches 8 bases. The CDR3 consists of 14 residues. V was clipped by 5 bases and J by 5 bases; unmatched bases: 6. Germline V gives CDR1 SGHRS, CDR2 YFSETQ. This CDR3 reads CASRRILADNEQFF. The CDR3 bases are TGCGCCAGCAGGCGTATACTAGCGGACAATGAGCAGTTCTTC.

The CDR3 here is CASSQDKRTEAFF. The CDR3 DNA sequence: TGCGCCAGCAGCCAGGATAAAAGGACTGAAGCTTTCTTT. This chain connects TRBV4-1 to TRBJ1-1; no clear D gene. Trimming removed 3 bases at V and 5 bases at J, with 10 bases between. CDR1 and CDR2 from the germline V gene are MGHRA and YSYEKL. The CDR3 has 13 residues.

The chain employs TRBV5-6 and TRBJ2-1, with 8 nucleotides matching TRBD2. This CDR3 has 16 residues. Trimming took 0 bases from V and 5 from J; bases not matched to a gene: 7. Germline V lookup: CDR1 SGHDT, CDR2 YYEEEE. CDR3: CASSLGGGRFDNEQFF. The CDR3 DNA sequence: TGTGCCAGCAGCTTGGGTGGCGGGAGGTTCGACAATGAGCAGTTCTTC.

V is TRBV6-5 and J is TRBJ2-5; D might be TRBD1 or TRBD2, each matching 5 bases. Trimming removed 0 bases at V and 9 bases at J, with 20 bases between. Germline CDR1 MNHEY, CDR2 SVGAGI. The CDR3 contains 16 residues. CDR3 loop: CASSYSIGTHISSQYF. The CDR3 nucleotides read TGTGCCAGCAGTTACTCGATTGGGACCCACATTTCTTCCCAGTACTTC.

This clone appeared a few times. The junction departs from the called germline gene at one end, perhaps through a read error. The chain has TRBV5-1 and TRBJ1-4; D is uncertain. The CDR3 runs 14 residues. Germline CDR1 is SGHRS and CDR2 is YFSETQ. The CDR3 sequence is CATSPGATNEKLFF. CDR3 bases: TGCGCCACCAGCCCAGGAGCAACTAATGAAAAACTGTTTTTT. Combining the CDR3 with reference TRBV5-1 and TRBJ1-4 gives the whole variable domain KAGVTQTPRYLIKTRGQQVTLSCSPISGHRSVSWYQQTPGQGLQFLFEYFSETQRNKGNFPGRFSGRQFSNSRSEMNVSTLELGDSALYLCATSPGATNEKLFFGSGTQLSVL.

In DNA, the CDR3 is TGTGCCAGCAGCGTTTGGACAGGGGGTCTCTATGGCTACACCTTC. Residues: CASSVWTGGLYGYTF. The rearrangement uses TRBV5-6 and TRBJ1-2, with TRBD1 matching over 10 bases. Trimming at V came to 4 bases and at J to 4 bases, leaving 7 bases not matched to a gene. The CDR3 has 15 residues. Germline CDR1 reads SGHDT; CDR2 reads YYEEEE.

This clone turned up a few times. The CDR3 is CASSFREVSGGYTF. In DNA, the CDR3 is TGTGCCAGCAGCTTTCGAGAGGTCTCGGGCGGCTACACCTTC. J is TRBJ1-2 and V is TRBV5-6; no firm D call. Per germline, CDR1 SGHDT and CDR2 YYEEEE. This CDR3 has 14 amino acids. V was pared by 2 bases and J by 8 bases, with 16 bases between.

CDR3 region: CSATSPGEQYF. CDR3 nucleotides: TGCAGTGCCACATCCCCCGGCGAGCAGTACTTC. This sequence joins TRBV20-1 and TRBJ2-7, with no clear D. Germline CDR1 and CDR2: DFQATT and SNEGSKA (reference sequence). The CDR3 totals 11 residues. Between the trimmed V and J ends, which lost 6 bases and 6 bases, there was a span of 12 bases.

J is TRBJ2-7 and V is TRBV4-2; 8 bases are shared with TRBD2. Germline values: CDR1 LGHNA, CDR2 YNFKEQ. The J segment lost 0 bases and the V segment lost 3 bases, leaving 4 bases of the junction unmatched. This CDR3 spans 15 amino acids. The CDR3 here is CASSHKTSDSYEQYF. CDR3 DNA sequence: TGTGCCAGCAGCCATAAGACTAGCGACTCCTACGAGCAGTACTTC.

The gene calls are TRBV7-3 and TRBJ2-7; TRBD2 matches at 12 bases. Germline CDR1 and CDR2: SGHTA and FQGTGA. V lost 5 bases and J lost 6; bases outside the gene matches: 5. The CDR3 runs to 14 residues. CDR3 region: CASSQTSGSVEQYF. The CDR3 region has the DNA TGTGCCAGCAGCCAGACTAGCGGGAGCGTCGAGCAGTACTTC.

The chain joins TRBV11-2 to TRBJ2-1; D ambiguous. Looked up from germline, CDR1 is SGHAT and CDR2 is FQNNGV. The V gene lost 3 bases and the J gene lost 5 bases, with 14 bases spanning the gap. The length of the CDR3 is 15 residues. Written as DNA, the CDR3 is TGTGCCAGCAGCTTTGCGACCGCCCCCAACAATGAGCAGTTCTTC. Translated: CASSFATAPNNEQFF.

V is TRBV10-3 and J is TRBJ1-2; D is undetermined. Trimming shortened V by 8 bases and J by 4 bases, and 8 bases separated the two germline ends. The CDR3 sequence is 11 residues long. The germline CDR1 and CDR2 sequences are ENHRY and SYGVKD. The CDR3 reads CAIESGYGYTF. The CDR3 coding sequence is TGTGCCATCGAGAGCGGCTATGGCTACACCTTC.

This clone was detected only once. The rearrangement uses TRBV7-3 and TRBJ2-6; D unclear. The germline gives CDR1 SGHTA, CDR2 FQGTGA. The CDR3 runs to 16 residues. Trimming removed 0 bases at V and 2 bases at J, with 8 bases between. CDR3 DNA sequence: TGTGCCAGCAGCTTAACGGTAGAACCTGGGGCCAACGTCCTGACTTTC. Translated: CASSLTVEPGANVLTF.

This clone occurred once. The gene calls are TRBV6-1 and TRBJ2-1; 9 nucleotides match TRBD2. From germline, CDR1 is MNHNS and CDR2 SASEGT. The ends lost 10 bases at V and 3 bases at J; junction bases unmatched: 7. The CDR3 is made up of 14 amino acids. The CDR3 bases are TGTGCCACCTATCTAGCGGGATTCTACAATGAGCAGTTCTTC. It codes for CATYLAGFYNEQFF.

With respect to this clone: Different DNA sequences within this sample yield the same CDR3. The V gene is TRBV7-8, the J gene TRBJ2-3; no definite D call. The V gene's germline CDR1 is SGHVS and CDR2 FQNEAQ. The CDR3 spans 14 residues. Trimming stripped 2 bases from V and 6 bases from J, with 12 bases between. The CDR3: CASSLSGRTDTQYF. CDR3 bases: TGTGCCAGCAGCTTATCCGGCAGGACCGATACGCAGTATTTT.